These T cell receptor beta chains were read from a single sample in a study of OX40 agonist ivuxolimab in advanced cancers. The repertoire was sequenced with immunoSEQ multiplex PCR; TCRdb's copy has only in-frame clones and lacks some. This table holds roughly 50,000 clones, approximately 80% found once. The source was CD4+ or CD8+ T cells sorted from blood, collected in a trial of the OX40 agonist ivuxolimab. The receptors were sampled from an adult with an advanced solid tumor such as melanoma, head and neck, liver or kidney cancer. Both conserved end residues are part of each CDR3. The D gene is left open where the match is weak. Clone size appears in some rows only: once, few, many, or a class for an expanded clone.

DNA	CDR3	size	V	D	J
TGCGCCAGCAGCTTGGCTGGGGACACTGAAGCTTTCTTT	CASSLAGDTEAFF	.	TRBV5-1	.	TRBJ1-1
TGTGCCAGTAGTTTGGCGGGTTGGGGTGTCGGCACTGAAGCTTTCTTT	CASSLAGWGVGTEAFF	.	TRBV19	.	TRBJ1-1
TGTGCCAGCAGATTGGCAGGGCAAGAGACCCAGTACTTC	CASRLAGQETQYF	.	TRBV28	.	TRBJ2-5
TGTGCCAGCAGCTTCAGACAGGGCACTGAAGCTTTCTTT	CASSFRQGTEAFF	few	TRBV7-3	TRBD1	TRBJ1-1
TGTGCCAGCAGCGTTAGCACGAACACTGAAGCTTTCTTT	CASSVSTNTEAFF	.	TRBV5-5	.	TRBJ1-1
TGTGCCAGCAGTCCCTATATCTACGACAGGGGACGAGGGAACACTGAAGCTTTCTTT	CASSPYIYDRGRGNTEAFF	.	TRBV27	TRBD1	TRBJ1-1
TGTGCCAGCAGTGACTGGGGGAGCCAAGAGACCCAGTACTTC	CASSDWGSQETQYF	.	TRBV2	.	TRBJ2-5
TGTGCCAGCAGGGACGGGACAGGGGAAAATGAAAAACTGTTTTTT	CASRDGTGENEKLFF	few	TRBV6-6	TRBD1	TRBJ1-4
TGCAGTGCGACGAGGGAGGTCGAGCAGTACTTC	CSATREVEQYF	.	TRBV20-1	.	TRBJ2-7
TGTGCCAGCAGCGCCGGGCCGGGACAGGGCAACTACGAGCAGTACTTC	CASSAGPGQGNYEQYF	.	TRBV9	TRBD1	TRBJ2-7
TGTGCCAGCTCACCAGGGCAGGGAATCGATGAGCAGTTCTTC	CASSPGQGIDEQFF	once	TRBV18	.	TRBJ2-1
TGTGCCAGCAGCGCCATAGGGGGAAATGATCAGCCCCAGCATTTT	CASSAIGGNDQPQHF	.	TRBV7-2	.	TRBJ1-5
TGCGCCAGCAGCCAGGAACGGGACACCGACTCTGGAAACACCATATATTTT	CASSQERDTDSGNTIYF	.	TRBV4-3	.	TRBJ1-3
TGTGCCAGCAGCTCCTATGGAATCTCTGGAAACACCATATATTTT	CASSSYGISGNTIYF	once	TRBV5-5	.	TRBJ1-3
TGTGCCTCTAAGGCAGGCCAATATCTCAATCAGCCCCAGCATTTT	CASKAGQYLNQPQHF	few	TRBV19	.	TRBJ1-5
TGCGCCAGCAGCCAAGCCCCAGTGGGGAGGAACACTGAAGCTTTCTTT	CASSQAPVGRNTEAFF	.	TRBV4-1	.	TRBJ1-1
TGTGCCAGCAGCTTAGAGGGATCCTTACCAGGCGGCGAGCAGTTCTTC	CASSLEGSLPGGEQFF	few	TRBV7-2	.	TRBJ2-1
TGTGCCAGCAGTGCAACCTCTAGCGGGAAGGAGACCCAGTACTTC	CASSATSSGKETQYF	few	TRBV2	TRBD2	TRBJ2-5